Following are 24 T cell receptor beta chains from one sample sequenced in a study of CD8 T cells in Susac syndrome. With random hexamers, 0.5 to 1 ug RNA was reverse transcribed. TCRdb reprocessed the immunoSEQ multiplex PCR reads with MiXCR, giving one entry per CDR3 protein. Of some 100,000 distinct CDR3 sequences listed, under 95% are singletons. The specimen sequenced was CD8+ T cells from PBMCs. Source of these receptors: a human donor in good health.

V gene TRBV6-5 combines with J gene TRBJ2-2; D remains unclear. CDR3 length equals 11 residues. Germline CDR1 is MNHEY and CDR2 is SVGAGI. Trimming cost V 2 bases and J 6 bases, with 1 base left between them. CDR3 region: CASSYAGELFF. CDR3 in DNA: TGTGCCAGCAGTTACGCCGGGGAGCTGTTTTTT.

The chain recombines TRBV7-2 with TRBJ2-4; 9 bases line up with TRBD1. Trimming at V came to 6 bases and at J to 10 bases, leaving 10 bases not matched to a gene. Germline lookup yields CDR1 SGHTA and CDR2 FQGNSA. The CDR3 loop spans 14 amino acids. DNA for the CDR3: TGTGCCAGCAGGGGAGGACAGGGGCCTTGGATTCAGTACTTC. Amino acid sequence: CASRGGQGPWIQYF.

This chain's CDR3 is CASSPFSANTGELFF. The DNA for the CDR3 is TGTGCCAGCAGCCCCTTCAGCGCAAACACCGGGGAGCTGTTTTTT. The chain couples TRBV12-3 or TRBV12-4 to TRBJ2-2; D gene unclear. Trimming left V 6 bases short and J 2 bases short, with 13 bases between. The CDR3 covers 15 residues.

The rearrangement joins TRBV7-9 to TRBJ1-2; D remains unclear. V dropped 2 bases and J dropped 7 bases, with 5 bases sitting between them. This CDR3 has 11 amino acids. CDR1 and CDR2 (germline): SEHNR, FQNEAQ (reference sequence). The CDR3 sequence is CASSLSSGYTF. Written as DNA, the CDR3 is TGTGCCAGCAGCTTAAGCTCTGGCTACACCTTC.

This chain links TRBV12-3 or TRBV12-4 with TRBJ2-1; 10 bases fit TRBD1. The CDR3 loop spans 15 amino acids. V lost 6 bases to trimming and J lost 9 bases; unmatched junction nucleotides: 11. DNA for the CDR3: TGTGCCAGCAGCCGCGGCCGGGACAGGGGCTCTGAGCAGTTCTTC. The encoded protein is CASSRGRDRGSEQFF.

CDR3 sequence: CASNRGGEQFF. DNA of the CDR3: TGTGCCAGCAACCGGGGGGGTGAGCAGTTCTTC. V and J are TRBV6-1 and TRBJ2-1, with 8 bases matching TRBD2. The junction had 2 bases not matched to a gene; V was cut back by 7 bases and J by 9 bases. This CDR3 region has 11 residues. Germline values: CDR1 MNHNS, CDR2 SASEGT.

This clonotype was counted once. V is TRBV12-3 or TRBV12-4 and J is TRBJ1-5; D is uncertain. The CDR3 spans 14 residues. V gave up 3 bases and J gave up 10 bases, with 16 bases separating them. The CDR3, as DNA: TGTGCCAGCAGTTTTAGTTTGGCCCCCGGCCCCCAGCATTTT. Translation: CASSFSLAPGPQHF.

The V call is TRBV28, the J call TRBJ1-2, with 9 bases matching TRBD1. V shed 11 bases and J 8 bases; nucleotides not matched to a gene: 15. The CDR3 runs 14 residues. CDR1 is MDHEN and CDR2 is SYDVKM in the germline V gene. The CDR3 nucleotides read TGTGCCGGATCGACGGGGGGACAGGGTGACGGCTACACCTTC. Its protein product is CAGSTGGQGDGYTF.

The chain combines TRBV14 with TRBJ2-6, with D hard to call. The ends were cut back, 2 bases at V and 4 bases at J, with 12 bases in the middle. This CDR3 region has 16 residues. CDR1 and CDR2 (germline): SGHDN, FVKESK. The CDR3 nucleotides are TGTGCCAGCAGCCAATTCTCCAGAGCCGGGGCCAACGTCCTGACTTTC. Residues: CASSQFSRAGANVLTF. The entire variable domain, with the rest obtained from reference TRBV14 and TRBJ2-6, is as follows: EAGVTQFPSHSVIEKGQTVTLRCDPISGHDNLYWYRRVMGKEIKFLLHFVKESKQDESGMPNNRFLAERTGGTYSTLKVQPAELEDSGVYFCASSQFSRAGANVLTFGAGSRLTVL.

This sequence joins TRBV7-9 and TRBJ1-4; D is unclear. The CDR3 totals 13 residues. Germline-derived CDR1 and CDR2 are SEHNR and FQNEAQ (reference sequence). V was cut by 6 bases and J by 7 bases, with 12 bases left in between. The CDR3 loop is CASSPRAGEKLFF. CDR3 nucleotides: TGTGCCAGCAGTCCGAGGGCGGGTGAAAAACTGTTTTTT.

The chain uses TRBV20-1 and TRBJ2-7, with 8 bases matching TRBD2. Looked up from germline, CDR1 is DFQATT and CDR2 is SNEGSKA (reference sequence). V gave up 5 bases and J gave up 0 bases; unmatched junction bases: 9. The CDR3 is 15 amino acids. The CDR3 reads CSADLGSGNSYEQYF. The CDR3, as DNA: TGCAGTGCTGACCTCGGTAGCGGGAACTCCTACGAGCAGTACTTC.

The chain is built from TRBV7-8 and TRBJ2-1; D might be TRBD1 or TRBD2, each matching 5 bases. Germline V lookup: CDR1 SGHVS, CDR2 FQNEAQ. The CDR3 runs to 14 residues. Trimming took off 11 bases at V and 5 bases at J, with 19 bases between the two ends. The CDR3 region is CAGSPRDEHNEQFF. The CDR3 DNA is TGTGCCGGCTCTCCCCGGGACGAGCACAATGAGCAGTTCTTC.

The chain is built from TRBV20-1 and TRBJ2-3, with a weak D call TRBD2 (6 bases). This CDR3 comprises 14 residues. The V and J ends lost 1 base and 1 base respectively, with 9 bases between them. Germline CDR1 reads DFQATT; CDR2 reads SNEGSKA (reference sequence). CDR3 DNA: TGCAGTGCTAGAGCCGGGGGTCGCACAGATACGCAGTATTTT. This translates into CSARAGGRTDTQYF.

This chain joins TRBV7-2 and TRBJ2-7; 8 nucleotides match TRBD1. CDR3 size: 16 residues. V was clipped by 0 bases and J by 1 base; unmatched bases: 5. Per germline, CDR1 SGHTA and CDR2 FQGNSA. CDR3 bases: TGTGCCAGCAGCTTAGCTTCGCGACAGGGGTCCTACGAGCAGTACTTC. It translates to CASSLASRQGSYEQYF.

The chain employs TRBV3-1 and TRBJ1-4; D uncertain. The CDR3 extends over 9 amino acids. The germline gives CDR1 LGHDT, CDR2 YNNKEL (reference sequence). For the CDR3, the DNA is TGTACCGGGGAAGGAAAACTGTTTTTT. This encodes CTGEGKLFF.

The CDR3 DNA is TGTGCCAGCAGCCCGGGACTACCCGTATACAATGAGCAGTTCTTC. Its protein product is CASSPGLPVYNEQFF. The rearrangement uses TRBV9 and TRBJ2-1, with TRBD2 identical over 7 bases. V lost 4 bases and J lost 4; bases outside the gene matches: 8. There are 15 residues in the CDR3. Germline V gene data show CDR1 as SGDLS and CDR2 as YYNGEE. The full variable domain, with the rest looked up from reference TRBV9 and TRBJ2-1, is DSGVTQTPKHLITATGQRVTLRCSPRSGDLSVYWYQQSLDQGLQFLIQYYNGEERAKGNILERFSAQQFPDLHSELNLSSLELGDSALYFCASSPGLPVYNEQFFGPGTRLTVL.

The CDR3, as DNA: TGTGCCAGTAGTATTTCATCAGGTTCGGACAGCAAATTAGCCAAAAACATTCAGTACTTC. The encoded protein is CASSISSGSDSKLAKNIQYF. The rearrangement links TRBV19 to TRBJ2-4; perhaps TRBD1 as D (6 bases). Germline CDR1 is LNHDA and CDR2 is SQIVND (reference sequence). The length of the CDR3 is 20 residues. The V end lost 3 bases, the J end lost 0 bases, and 24 bases lay between the germline ends.

The chain couples TRBV7-2 to TRBJ2-2; 10 bases agree with TRBD1. The V gene end was trimmed by 0 bases and the J gene end by 8 bases; junction bases not matched to a gene: 9. This CDR3 has 17 amino acids. The germline V gene encodes CDR1 SGHTA and CDR2 FQGNSA. The CDR3 DNA sequence: TGTGCCAGCAGCTTAGCGCTGGGGACAGGGGACGGAGGGGAGCTGTTTTTT. This gives the protein CASSLALGTGDGGELFF.

J is TRBJ2-3 and V is TRBV24-1; 8 nucleotides align to TRBD2. Germline V CDR1 and CDR2: KGHDR, SFDVKD. CDR3 length equals 15 residues. J lost 5 bases, V lost 10 bases, and 13 bases had no gene match. In DNA form, the CDR3 reads TGTGCCACTTCACTGGCGGGAGGCCCCGAAGATACGCAGTATTTT. This translates into CATSLAGGPEDTQYF.

V gene TRBV6-2 or TRBV6-3 combines with J gene TRBJ2-1, with 9 bases lining up with TRBD2. This CDR3 is built from 17 residues. The ends lost 8 bases at V and 10 bases at J; junction bases unmatched: 21. Germline-derived CDR1 and CDR2 are MNHEY and SVGEGT. CDR3 loop: CASGRPASGVANVEQFF. CDR3 coding DNA: TGTGCCAGCGGAAGGCCAGCTAGCGGGGTCGCCAATGTGGAGCAGTTCTTC.

This clonotype was picked up one time. Here the CDR3 reads CSARDRGTHEQYF. The CDR3 coding sequence is TGCAGTGCTAGAGACAGAGGGACCCACGAGCAGTACTTC. The genes are TRBV20-1 and TRBJ2-7; perhaps D is TRBD1 or TRBD2 (5 bases each). The CDR3 has 13 amino acids. The germline gives CDR1 DFQATT, CDR2 SNEGSKA (reference sequence). V shed 0 bases and J shed 5 bases, with 11 bases lying between them.

This chain connects TRBV7-3 to TRBJ1-1; possible D gene TRBD1, 6 bases. Germline assignment: CDR1 SGHTA and CDR2 FQGTGA. Trimming removed 2 bases from V and 4 bases from J, with 20 bases in between. The CDR3 length is 17 residues. The CDR3 here is CASSLSPNRDLSTEAFF. In DNA form, the CDR3 reads TGTGCCAGCAGCTTATCCCCAAACAGGGATTTGAGCACTGAAGCTTTCTTT.

J is TRBJ2-2 and V is TRBV7-2, with TRBD2 as a possible D gene (5 bases). Germline V gene sequence: CDR1 SGHTA, CDR2 FQGNSA. With 5 bases removed from V and 6 bases from J, the gap between germline ends came to 19 bases. The CDR3 length is 16 residues. In nucleotides, the CDR3 is TGTGCCAGCAGCCCCGGGATAAGAGGGTACCCCGGGGAGCTGTTTTTT. It specifies CASSPGIRGYPGELFF.

The V gene is TRBV19, the J gene TRBJ2-6; possible D gene TRBD1, 6 bases. The V end was cut by 7 bases, the J end by 2 bases, with 12 bases between. This CDR3 contains 15 residues. Germline CDR1 is LNHDA and CDR2 is SQIVND (reference sequence). This CDR3 is CASKGAGAGANVLTF. CDR3 bases: TGTGCCAGTAAAGGGGCAGGGGCTGGGGCCAACGTCCTGACTTTC.